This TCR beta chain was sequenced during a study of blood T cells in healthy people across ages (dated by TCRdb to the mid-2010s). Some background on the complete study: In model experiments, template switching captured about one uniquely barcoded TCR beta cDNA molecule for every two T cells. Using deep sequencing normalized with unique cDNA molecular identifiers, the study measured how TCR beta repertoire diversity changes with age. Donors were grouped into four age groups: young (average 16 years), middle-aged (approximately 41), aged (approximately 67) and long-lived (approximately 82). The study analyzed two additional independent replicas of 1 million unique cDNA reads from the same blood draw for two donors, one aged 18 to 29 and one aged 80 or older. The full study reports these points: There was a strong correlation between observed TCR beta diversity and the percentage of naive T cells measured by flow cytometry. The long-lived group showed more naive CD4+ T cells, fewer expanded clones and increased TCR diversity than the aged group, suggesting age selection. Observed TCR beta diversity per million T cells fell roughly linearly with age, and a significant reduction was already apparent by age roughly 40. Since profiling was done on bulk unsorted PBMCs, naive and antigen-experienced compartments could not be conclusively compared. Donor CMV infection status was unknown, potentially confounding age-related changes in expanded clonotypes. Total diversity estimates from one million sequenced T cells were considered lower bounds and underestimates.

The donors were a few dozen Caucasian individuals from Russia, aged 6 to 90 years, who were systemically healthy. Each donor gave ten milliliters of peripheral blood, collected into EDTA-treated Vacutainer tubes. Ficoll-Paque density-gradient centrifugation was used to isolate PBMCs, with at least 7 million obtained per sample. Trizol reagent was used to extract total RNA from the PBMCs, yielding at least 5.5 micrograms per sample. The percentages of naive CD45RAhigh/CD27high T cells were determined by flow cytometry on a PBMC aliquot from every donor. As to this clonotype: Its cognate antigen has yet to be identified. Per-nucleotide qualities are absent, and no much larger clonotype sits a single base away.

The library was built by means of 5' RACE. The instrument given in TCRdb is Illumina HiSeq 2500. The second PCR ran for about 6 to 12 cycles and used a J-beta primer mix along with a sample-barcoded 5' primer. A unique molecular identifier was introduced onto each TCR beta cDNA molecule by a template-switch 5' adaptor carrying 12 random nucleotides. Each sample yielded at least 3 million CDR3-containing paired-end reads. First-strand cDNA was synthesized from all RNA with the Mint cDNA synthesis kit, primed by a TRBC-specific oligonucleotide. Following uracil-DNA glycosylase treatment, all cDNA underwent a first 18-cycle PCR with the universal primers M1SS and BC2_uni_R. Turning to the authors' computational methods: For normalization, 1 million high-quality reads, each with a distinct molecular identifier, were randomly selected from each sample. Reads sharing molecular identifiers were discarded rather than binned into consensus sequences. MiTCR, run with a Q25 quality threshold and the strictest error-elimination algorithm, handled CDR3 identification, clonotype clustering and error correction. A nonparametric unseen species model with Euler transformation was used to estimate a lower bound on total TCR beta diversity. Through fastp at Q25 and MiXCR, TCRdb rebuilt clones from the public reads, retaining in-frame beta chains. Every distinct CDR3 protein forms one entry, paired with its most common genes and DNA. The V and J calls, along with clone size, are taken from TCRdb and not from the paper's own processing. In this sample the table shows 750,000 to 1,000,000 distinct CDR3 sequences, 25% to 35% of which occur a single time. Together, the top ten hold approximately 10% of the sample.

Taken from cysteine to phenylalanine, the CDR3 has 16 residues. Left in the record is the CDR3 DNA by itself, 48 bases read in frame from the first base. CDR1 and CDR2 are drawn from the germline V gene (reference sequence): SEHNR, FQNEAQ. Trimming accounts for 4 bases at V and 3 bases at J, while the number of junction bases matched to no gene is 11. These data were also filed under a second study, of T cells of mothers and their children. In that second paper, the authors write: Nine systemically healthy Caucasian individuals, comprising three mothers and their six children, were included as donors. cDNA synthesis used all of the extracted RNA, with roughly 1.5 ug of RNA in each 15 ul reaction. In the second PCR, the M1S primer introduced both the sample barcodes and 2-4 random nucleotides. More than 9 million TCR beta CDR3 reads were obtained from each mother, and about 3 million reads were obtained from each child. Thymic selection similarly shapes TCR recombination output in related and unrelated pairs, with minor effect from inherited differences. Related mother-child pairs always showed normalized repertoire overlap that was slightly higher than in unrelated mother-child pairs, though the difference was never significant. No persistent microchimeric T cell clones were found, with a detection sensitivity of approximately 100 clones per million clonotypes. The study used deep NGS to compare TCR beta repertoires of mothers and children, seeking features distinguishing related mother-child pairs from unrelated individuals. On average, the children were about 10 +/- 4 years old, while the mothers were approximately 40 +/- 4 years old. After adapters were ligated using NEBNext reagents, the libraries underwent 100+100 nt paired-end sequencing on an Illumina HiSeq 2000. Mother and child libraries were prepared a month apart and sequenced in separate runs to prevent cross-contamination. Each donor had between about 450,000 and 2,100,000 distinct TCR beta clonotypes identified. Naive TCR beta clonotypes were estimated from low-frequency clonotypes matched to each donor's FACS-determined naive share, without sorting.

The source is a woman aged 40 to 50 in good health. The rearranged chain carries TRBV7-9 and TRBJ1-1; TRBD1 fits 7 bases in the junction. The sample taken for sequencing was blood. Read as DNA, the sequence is TGTGCCAGCAGCTCACAAAGCAAGGGGGCTGACACTGAAGCTTTCTTT. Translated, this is CASSSQSKGADTEAFF.